The next 4 T cell receptor beta chains were all read from a single sample in a study of blood T cell repertoires in COVID-19. Produced via immunoSEQ multiplex PCR; TCRdb's table is partial and in-frame only. The table lists about 350,000 clones, approximately 91% of them singletons, with approximately 1% in the top ten. Source material: PBMCs or T cells enriched from blood (not recorded which). The receptors stem from a woman between 25 and 40 years old who had been exposed to COVID-19.

The chain is built from TRBV13 and TRBJ2-3, with 9 nucleotides matching TRBD1. V was clipped by 6 bases and J by 1 base; unmatched bases: 8. The V gene's germline CDR1 is PRHDT and CDR2 FYEKMQ (reference sequence). CDR3 length: 16 residues. CDR3 in DNA: TGTGCCAGCAGGGGCCGGAGGACAGGGGGCACAGATACGCAGTATTTT. Its protein is CASRGRRTGGTDTQYF.

The chain uses TRBV12-3 or TRBV12-4 and TRBJ2-1; D is possibly TRBD1 (6 bases). V dropped 3 bases and J dropped 10 bases, with 10 bases sitting between them. This CDR3 is built from 12 residues. The CDR3: CASSLVRGEQFF. The DNA of the CDR3 is TGTGCCAGCAGTTTGGTCAGGGGCGAGCAGTTCTTC.

This sequence joins TRBV18 and TRBJ2-3; D uncertain. The CDR3 consists of 13 residues. V lost 7 bases and J 0 bases, leaving 8 bases between the germline ends. Germline lookup yields CDR1 KGHSH and CDR2 LQKENI. The CDR3 protein is CASCRSSTDTQYF. The CDR3 DNA sequence: TGTGCCAGCTGCAGATCTAGCACAGATACGCAGTATTTT.

The chain couples TRBV7-9 to TRBJ1-4; 10 positions match TRBD1. From germline, CDR1 is SEHNR and CDR2 FQNEAQ (reference sequence). This CDR3 region has 15 residues. V lost 2 bases to trimming and J lost 7 bases; unmatched junction nucleotides: 4. In DNA, the CDR3 is TGTGCCAGCAGCTTATACCGGGACAGGGGTGAAAAACTGTTTTTT. Residues: CASSLYRDRGEKLFF. The full variable domain, in which reference TRBV7-9 and TRBJ1-4 provide the parts outside the CDR3, is DTGVSQNPRHKITKRGQNVTFRCDPISEHNRLYWYRQTLGQGPEFLTYFQNEAQLEKSRLLSDRFSAERPKGSFSTLEIQRTEQGDSAMYLCASSLYRDRGEKLFFGSGTQLSVL.